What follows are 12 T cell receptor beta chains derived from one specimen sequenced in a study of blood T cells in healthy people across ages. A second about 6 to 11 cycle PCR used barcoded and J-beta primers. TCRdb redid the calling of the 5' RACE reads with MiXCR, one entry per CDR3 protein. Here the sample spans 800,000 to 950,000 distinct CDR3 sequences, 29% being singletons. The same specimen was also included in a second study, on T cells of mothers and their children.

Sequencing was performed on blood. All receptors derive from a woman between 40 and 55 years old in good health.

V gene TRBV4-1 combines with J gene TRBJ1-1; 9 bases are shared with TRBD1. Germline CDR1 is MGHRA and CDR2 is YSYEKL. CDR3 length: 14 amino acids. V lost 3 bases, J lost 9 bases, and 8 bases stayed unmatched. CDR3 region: CASSHPRDREQAFF. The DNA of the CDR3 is TGCGCCAGCAGCCATCCCCGGGACAGGGAGCAAGCTTTCTTT.

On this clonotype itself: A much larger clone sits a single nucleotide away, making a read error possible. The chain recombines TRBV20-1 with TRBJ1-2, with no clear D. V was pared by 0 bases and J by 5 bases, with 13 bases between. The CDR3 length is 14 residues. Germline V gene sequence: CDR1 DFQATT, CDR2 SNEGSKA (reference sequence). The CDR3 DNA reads TGCAGTGCTAGAGATACGACTACAGCTTATGGCTACACCTTC. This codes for CSARDTTTAYGYTF.

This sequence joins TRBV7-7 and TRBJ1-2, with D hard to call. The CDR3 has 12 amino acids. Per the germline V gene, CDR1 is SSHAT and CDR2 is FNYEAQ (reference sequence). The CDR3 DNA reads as TGTGCTGCCAAGGGCTACAACTATGGCTACACCTTC. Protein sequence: CAAKGYNYGYTF.

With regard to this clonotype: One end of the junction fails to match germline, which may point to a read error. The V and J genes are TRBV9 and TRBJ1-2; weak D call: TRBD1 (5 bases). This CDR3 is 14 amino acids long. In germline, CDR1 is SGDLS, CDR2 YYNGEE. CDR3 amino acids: CANSAQGWDYGYTF. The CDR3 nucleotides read TGTGCCAACAGCGCCCAGGGTTGGGACTATGGCTACACCTTC.

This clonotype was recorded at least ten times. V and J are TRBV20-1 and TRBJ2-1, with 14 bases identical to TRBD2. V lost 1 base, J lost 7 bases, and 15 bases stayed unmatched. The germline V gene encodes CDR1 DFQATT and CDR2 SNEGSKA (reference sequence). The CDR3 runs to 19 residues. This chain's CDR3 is CSARGPPRVTSGGANEQFF. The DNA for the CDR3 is TGCAGTGCTAGAGGTCCCCCGCGGGTGACTAGCGGGGGGGCGAATGAGCAGTTCTTC.

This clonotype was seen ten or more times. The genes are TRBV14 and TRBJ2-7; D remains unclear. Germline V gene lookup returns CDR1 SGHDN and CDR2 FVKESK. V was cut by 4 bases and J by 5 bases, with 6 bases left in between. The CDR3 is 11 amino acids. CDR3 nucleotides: TGTGCCAGCAGCCGGCACCACGAGCAGTACTTC. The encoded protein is CASSRHHEQYF.

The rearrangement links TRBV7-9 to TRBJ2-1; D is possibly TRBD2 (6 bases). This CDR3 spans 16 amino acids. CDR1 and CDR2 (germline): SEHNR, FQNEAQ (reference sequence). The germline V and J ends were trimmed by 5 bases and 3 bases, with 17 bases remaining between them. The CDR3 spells CASSALGGEVYNEQFF. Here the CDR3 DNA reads TGTGCCAGCAGCGCCCTTGGCGGGGAAGTCTACAATGAGCAGTTCTTC.

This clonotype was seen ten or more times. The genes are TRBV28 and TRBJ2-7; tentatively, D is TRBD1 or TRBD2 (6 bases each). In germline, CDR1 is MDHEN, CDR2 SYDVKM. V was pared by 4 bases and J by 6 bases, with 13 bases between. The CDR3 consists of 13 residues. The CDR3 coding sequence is TGTGCCAGCAGTTGGGGGGCTCTGGGCGAGCAGTACTTC. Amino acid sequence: CASSWGALGEQYF.

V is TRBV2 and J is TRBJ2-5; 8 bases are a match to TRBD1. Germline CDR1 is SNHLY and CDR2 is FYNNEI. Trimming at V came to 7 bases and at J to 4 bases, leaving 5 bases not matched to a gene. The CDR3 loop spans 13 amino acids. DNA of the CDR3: TGTGCCAGCAAAGGACAGGGCTTAGAGACCCAGTACTTC. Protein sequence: CASKGQGLETQYF.

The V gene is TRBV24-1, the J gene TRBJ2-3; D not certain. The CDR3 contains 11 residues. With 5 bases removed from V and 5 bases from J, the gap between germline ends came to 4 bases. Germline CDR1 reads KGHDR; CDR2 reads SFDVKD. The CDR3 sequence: CATSARDTQYF. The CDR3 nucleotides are TGTGCCACCAGTGCTAGAGATACGCAGTATTTT.

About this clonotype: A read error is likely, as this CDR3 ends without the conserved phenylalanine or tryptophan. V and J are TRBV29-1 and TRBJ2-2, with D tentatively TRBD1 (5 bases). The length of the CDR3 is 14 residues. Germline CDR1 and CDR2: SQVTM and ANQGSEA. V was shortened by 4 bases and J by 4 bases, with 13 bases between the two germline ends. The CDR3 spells CSVGSRRGTGELFV. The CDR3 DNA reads TGCAGCGTTGGGTCCAGAAGGGGCACCGGGGAGCTGTTTGTT.

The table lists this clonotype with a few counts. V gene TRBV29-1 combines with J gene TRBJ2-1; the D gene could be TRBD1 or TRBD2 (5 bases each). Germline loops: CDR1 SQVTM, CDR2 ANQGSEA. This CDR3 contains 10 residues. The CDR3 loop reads CTAGAGEQFF. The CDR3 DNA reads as TGCACGGCCGGGGCAGGTGAGCAGTTCTTC.